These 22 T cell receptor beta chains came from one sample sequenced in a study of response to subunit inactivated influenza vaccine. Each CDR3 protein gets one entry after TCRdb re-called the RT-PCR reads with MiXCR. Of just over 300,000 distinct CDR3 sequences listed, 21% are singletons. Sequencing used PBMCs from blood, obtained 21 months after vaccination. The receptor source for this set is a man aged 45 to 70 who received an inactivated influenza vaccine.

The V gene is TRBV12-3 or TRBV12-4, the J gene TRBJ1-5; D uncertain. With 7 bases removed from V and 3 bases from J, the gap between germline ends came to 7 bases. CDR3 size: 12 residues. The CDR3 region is CASTANNQPQHF. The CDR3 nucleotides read TGTGCCAGCACCGCGAACAATCAGCCCCAGCATTTT.

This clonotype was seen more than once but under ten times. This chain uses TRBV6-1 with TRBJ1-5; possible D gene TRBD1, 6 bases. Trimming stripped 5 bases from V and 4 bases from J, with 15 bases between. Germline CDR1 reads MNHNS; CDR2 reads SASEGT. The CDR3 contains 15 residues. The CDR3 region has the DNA TGTGCCAGCAGTCAAACCGGGGACACAAATCAGCCCCAGCATTTT. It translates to CASSQTGDTNQPQHF.

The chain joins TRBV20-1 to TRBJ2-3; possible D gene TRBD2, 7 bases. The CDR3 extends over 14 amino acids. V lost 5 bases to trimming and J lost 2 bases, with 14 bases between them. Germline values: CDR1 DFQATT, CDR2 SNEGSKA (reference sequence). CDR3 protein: CSAYRGAATDTQYF. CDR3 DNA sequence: TGCAGTGCTTATCGGGGGGCCGCCACAGATACGCAGTATTTT.

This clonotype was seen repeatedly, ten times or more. The CDR3 sequence: CATGELSSGANVLTF. The CDR3 bases are TGTGCCACCGGCGAACTGAGCTCTGGGGCCAACGTCCTGACTTTC. The V call is TRBV24-1, the J call TRBJ2-6, with no clear D. The CDR3 length is 15 residues. Germline values: CDR1 KGHDR, CDR2 SFDVKD. The V gene lost 9 bases and the J gene lost 0 bases, with 11 bases spanning the gap.

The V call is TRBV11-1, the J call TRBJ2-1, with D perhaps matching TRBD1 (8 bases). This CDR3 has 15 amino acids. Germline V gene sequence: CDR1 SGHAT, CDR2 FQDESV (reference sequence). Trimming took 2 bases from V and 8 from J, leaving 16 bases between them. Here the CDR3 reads CASSLSSTGGDEQFF. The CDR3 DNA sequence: TGTGCCAGCAGCTTATCGTCTACAGGGGGGGATGAGCAGTTCTTC.

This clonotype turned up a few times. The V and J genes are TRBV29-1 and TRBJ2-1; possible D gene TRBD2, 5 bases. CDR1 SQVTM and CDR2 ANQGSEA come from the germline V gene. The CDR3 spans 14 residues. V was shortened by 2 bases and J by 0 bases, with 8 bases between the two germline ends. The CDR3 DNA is TGCAGCGTTGAATTGGGGAGCTCCTACAATGAGCAGTTCTTC. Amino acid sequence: CSVELGSSYNEQFF.

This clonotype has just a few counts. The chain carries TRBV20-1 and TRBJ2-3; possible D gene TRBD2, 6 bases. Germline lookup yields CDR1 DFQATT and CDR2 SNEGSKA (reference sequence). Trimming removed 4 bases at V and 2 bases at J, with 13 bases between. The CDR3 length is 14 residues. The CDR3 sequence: CSAMRDSNTDTQYF. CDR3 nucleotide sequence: TGCAGTGCTATGCGGGACTCTAACACAGATACGCAGTATTTT.

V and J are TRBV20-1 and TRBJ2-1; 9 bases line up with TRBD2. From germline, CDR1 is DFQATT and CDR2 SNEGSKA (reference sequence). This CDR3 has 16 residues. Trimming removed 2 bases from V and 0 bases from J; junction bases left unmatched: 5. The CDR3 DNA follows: TGCAGTGCTAGACCCCTAGCGGGGCCCTCCTACAATGAGCAGTTCTTC. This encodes CSARPLAGPSYNEQFF.

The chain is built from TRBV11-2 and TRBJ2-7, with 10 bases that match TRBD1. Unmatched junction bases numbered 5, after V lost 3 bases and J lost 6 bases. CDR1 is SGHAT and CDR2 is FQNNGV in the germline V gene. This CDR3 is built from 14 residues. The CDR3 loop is CASSLRQGATEQYF. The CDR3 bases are TGTGCCAGCAGCTTGAGACAGGGGGCAACCGAGCAGTACTTC.

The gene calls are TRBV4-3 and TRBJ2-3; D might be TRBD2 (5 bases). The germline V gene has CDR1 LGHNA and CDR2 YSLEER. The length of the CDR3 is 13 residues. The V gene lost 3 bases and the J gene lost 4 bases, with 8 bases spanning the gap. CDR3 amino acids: CASSHRTPDTQYF. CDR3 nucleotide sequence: TGCGCCAGCAGCCATCGGACTCCAGATACGCAGTATTTT.

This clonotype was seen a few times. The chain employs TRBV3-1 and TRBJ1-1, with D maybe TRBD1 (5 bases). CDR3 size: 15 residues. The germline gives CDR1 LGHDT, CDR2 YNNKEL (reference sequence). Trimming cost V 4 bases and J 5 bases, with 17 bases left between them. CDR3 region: CASSRPWGVGTEAFF. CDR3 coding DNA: TGTGCCAGCAGCCGGCCGTGGGGGGTCGGGACTGAAGCTTTCTTT.

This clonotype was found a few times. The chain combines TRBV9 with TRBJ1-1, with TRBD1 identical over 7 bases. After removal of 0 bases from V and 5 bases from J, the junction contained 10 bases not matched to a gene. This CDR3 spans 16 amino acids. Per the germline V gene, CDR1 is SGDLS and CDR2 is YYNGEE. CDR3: CASSVEGQAAGTEAFF. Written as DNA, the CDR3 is TGTGCCAGCAGCGTAGAAGGACAGGCGGCGGGGACTGAAGCTTTCTTT.

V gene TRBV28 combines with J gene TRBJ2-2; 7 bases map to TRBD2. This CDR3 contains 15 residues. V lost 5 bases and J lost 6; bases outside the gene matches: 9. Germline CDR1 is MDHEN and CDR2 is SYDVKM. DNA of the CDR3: TGTGCCAGCAGTCGGTCGGGGGGTGGCTCCGGGGAGCTGTTTTTT. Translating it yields CASSRSGGGSGELFF.

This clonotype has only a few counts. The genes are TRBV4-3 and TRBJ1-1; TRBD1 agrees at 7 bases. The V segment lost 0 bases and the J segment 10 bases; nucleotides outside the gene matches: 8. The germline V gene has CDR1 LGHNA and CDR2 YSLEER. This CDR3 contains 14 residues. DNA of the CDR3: TGCGCCAGCAGCCAAGATAAGACAGGGACTTTAGCTTTCTTT. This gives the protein CASSQDKTGTLAFF.

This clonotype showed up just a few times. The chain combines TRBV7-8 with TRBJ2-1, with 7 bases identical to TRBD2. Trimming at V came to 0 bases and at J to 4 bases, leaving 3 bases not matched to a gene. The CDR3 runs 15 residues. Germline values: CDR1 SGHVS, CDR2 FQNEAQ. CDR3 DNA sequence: TGTGCCAGCAGCTTAGCCCCTAGCGGTTACAATGAGCAGTTCTTC. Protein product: CASSLAPSGYNEQFF.

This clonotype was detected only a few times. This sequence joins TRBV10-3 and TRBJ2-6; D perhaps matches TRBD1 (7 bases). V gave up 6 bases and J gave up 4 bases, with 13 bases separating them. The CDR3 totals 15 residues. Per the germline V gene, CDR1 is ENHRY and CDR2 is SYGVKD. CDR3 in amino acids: CAISRGVRGANVLTF. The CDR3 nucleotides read TGTGCCATCAGCAGGGGGGTAAGGGGGGCCAACGTCCTGACTTTC.

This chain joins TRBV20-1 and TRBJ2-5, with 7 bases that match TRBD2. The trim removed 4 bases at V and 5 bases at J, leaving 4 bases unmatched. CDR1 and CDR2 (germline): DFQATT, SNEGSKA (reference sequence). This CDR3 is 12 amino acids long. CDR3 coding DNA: TGCAGTGCTACGACTAGCTTTGAGACCCAGTACTTC. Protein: CSATTSFETQYF.

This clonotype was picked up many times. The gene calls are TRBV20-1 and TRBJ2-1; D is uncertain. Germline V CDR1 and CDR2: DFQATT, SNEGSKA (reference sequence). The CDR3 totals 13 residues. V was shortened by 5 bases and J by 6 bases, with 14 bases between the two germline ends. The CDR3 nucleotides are TGCAGTGCTCTGCGACCACGTATCAATGAGCAGTTCTTC. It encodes CSALRPRINEQFF.

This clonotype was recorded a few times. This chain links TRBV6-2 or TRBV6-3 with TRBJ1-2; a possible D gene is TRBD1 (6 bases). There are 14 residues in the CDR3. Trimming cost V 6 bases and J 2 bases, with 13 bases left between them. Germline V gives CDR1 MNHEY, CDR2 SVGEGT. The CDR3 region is CASSQGTSNYGYTF. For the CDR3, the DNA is TGTGCCAGCAGCCAAGGGACATCCAACTATGGCTACACCTTC.

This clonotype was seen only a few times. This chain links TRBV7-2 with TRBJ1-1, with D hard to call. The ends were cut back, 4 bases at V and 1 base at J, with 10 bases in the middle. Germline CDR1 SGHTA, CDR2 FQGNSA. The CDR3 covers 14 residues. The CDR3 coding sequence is TGTGCCAGCAGCTCCTTCGACCCGAACACTGAAGCTTTCTTT. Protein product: CASSSFDPNTEAFF. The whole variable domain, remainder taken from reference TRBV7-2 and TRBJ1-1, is GAGVSQSPSNKVTEKGKDVELRCDPISGHTALYWYRQSLGQGLEFLIYFQGNSAPDKSGLPSDRFSAERTGGSVSTLTIQRTQQEDSAVYLCASSSFDPNTEAFFGQGTRLTVV.

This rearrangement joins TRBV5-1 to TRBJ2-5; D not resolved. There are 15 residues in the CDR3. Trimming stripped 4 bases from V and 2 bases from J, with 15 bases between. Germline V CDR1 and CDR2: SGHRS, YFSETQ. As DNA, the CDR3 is TGCGCCAGCAGCCCCTTACCGGGCCGTCAAGAGACCCAGTACTTC. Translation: CASSPLPGRQETQYF.

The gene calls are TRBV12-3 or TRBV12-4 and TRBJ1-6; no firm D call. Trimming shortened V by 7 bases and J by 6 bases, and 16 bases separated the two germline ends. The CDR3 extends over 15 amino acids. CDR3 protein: CASKADAGSNSPLHF. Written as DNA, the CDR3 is TGTGCCAGCAAGGCGGACGCGGGGAGTAATTCACCCCTCCACTTT.